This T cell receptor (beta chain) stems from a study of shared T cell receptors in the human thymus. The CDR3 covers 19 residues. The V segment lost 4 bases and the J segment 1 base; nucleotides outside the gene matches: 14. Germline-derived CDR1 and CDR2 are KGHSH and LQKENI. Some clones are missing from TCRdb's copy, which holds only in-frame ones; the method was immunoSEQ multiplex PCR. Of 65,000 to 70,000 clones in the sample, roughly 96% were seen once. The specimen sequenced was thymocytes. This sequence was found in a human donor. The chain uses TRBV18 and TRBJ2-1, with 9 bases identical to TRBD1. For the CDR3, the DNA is TGTGCCAGCTCACGGTTATGGGACAGGGTCCTTCCTTCCTACAATGAGCAGTTCTTC. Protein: CASSRLWDRVLPSYNEQFF.